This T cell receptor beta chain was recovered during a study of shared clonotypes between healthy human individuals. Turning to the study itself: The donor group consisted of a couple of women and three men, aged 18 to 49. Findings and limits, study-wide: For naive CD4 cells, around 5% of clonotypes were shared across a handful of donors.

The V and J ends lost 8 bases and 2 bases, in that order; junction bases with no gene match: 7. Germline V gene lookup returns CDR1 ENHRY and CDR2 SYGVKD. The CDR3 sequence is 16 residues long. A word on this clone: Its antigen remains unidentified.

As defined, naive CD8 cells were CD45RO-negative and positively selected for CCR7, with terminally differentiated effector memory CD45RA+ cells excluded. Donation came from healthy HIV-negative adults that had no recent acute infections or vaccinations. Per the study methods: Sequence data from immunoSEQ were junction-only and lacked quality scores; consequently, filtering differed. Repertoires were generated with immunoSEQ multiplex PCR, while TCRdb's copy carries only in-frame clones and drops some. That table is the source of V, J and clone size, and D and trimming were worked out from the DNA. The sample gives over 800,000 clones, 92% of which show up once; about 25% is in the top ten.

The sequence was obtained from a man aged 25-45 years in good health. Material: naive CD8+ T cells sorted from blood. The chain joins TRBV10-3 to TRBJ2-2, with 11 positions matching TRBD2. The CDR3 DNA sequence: TGTGCCATCCTTGCGACTAGCGGGGCTAACACCGGGGAGCTGTTTTTT. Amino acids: CAILATSGANTGELFF.